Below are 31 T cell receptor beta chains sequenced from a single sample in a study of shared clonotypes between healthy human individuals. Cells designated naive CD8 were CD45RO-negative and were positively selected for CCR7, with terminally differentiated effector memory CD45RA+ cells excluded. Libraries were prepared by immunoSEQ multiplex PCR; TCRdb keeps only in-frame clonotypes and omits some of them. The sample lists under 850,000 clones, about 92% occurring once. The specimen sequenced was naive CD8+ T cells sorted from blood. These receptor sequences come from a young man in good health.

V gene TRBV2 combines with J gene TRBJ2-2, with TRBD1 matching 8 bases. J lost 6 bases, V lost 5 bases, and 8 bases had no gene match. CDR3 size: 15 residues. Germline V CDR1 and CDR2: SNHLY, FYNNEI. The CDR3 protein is CASSSTGVWSGELFF. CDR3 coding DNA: TGTGCCAGCAGTTCGACAGGGGTTTGGTCCGGGGAGCTGTTTTTT.

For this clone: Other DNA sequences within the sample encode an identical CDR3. The CDR3 DNA sequence: TGTGCCAGCAGCTTAGGGACTAGCGCCTACGAGCAGTACTTC. Its protein is CASSLGTSAYEQYF. The gene calls are TRBV9 and TRBJ2-7, with 10 bases lining up with TRBD2. The CDR3 is 14 residues long. In germline, CDR1 is SGDLS, CDR2 YYNGEE. With 4 bases clipped from V and 2 bases from J, the junction kept 3 bases outside the gene matches.

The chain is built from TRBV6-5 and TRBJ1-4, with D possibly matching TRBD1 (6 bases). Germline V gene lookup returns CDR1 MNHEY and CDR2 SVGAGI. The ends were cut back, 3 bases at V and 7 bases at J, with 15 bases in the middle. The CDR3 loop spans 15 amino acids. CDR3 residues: CASSYLGGFGEKLFF. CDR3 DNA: TGTGCCAGCAGTTATCTAGGGGGATTTGGTGAAAAACTGTTTTTT.

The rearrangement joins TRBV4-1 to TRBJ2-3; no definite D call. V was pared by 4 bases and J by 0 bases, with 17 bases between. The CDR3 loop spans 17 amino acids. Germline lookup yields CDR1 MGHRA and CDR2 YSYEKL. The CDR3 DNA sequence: TGCGCCAGCAGCCCCCGGGTTACTATGTCTAGCACAGATACGCAGTATTTT. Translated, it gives CASSPRVTMSSTDTQYF.

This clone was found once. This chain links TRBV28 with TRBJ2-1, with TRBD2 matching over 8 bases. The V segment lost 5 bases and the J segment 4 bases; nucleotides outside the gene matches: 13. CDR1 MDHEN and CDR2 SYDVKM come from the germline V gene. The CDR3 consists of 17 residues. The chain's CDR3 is CASSQLADPGGYNEQFF. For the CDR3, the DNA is TGTGCCAGCAGTCAACTAGCGGACCCCGGGGGGTACAATGAGCAGTTCTTC. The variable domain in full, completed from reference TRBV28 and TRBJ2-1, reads DVKVTQSSRYLVKRTGEKVFLECVQDMDHENMFWYRQDPGLGLRLIYFSYDVKMKEKGDIPEGYSVSREKKERFSLILESASTNQTSMYLCASSQLADPGGYNEQFFGPGTRLTVL.

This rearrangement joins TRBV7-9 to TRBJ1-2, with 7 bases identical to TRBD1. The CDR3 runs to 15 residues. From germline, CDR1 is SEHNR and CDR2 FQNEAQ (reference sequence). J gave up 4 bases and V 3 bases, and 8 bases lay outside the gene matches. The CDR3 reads CASSFPGQIFYGYTF. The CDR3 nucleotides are TGTGCCAGCAGCTTTCCGGGACAGATATTCTATGGCTACACCTTC.

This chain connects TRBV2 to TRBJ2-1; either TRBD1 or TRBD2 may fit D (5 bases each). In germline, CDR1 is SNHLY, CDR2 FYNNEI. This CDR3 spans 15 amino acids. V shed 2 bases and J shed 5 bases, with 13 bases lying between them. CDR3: CASSEPGPEHNEQFF. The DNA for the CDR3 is TGTGCCAGCAGTGAACCGGGACCTGAACACAATGAGCAGTTCTTC.

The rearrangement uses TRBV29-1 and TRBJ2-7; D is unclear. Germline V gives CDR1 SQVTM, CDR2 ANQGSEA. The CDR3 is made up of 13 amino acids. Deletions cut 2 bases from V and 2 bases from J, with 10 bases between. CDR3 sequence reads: CSVETDHPYEQYF. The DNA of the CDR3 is TGCAGCGTTGAAACTGATCACCCCTACGAGCAGTACTTC.

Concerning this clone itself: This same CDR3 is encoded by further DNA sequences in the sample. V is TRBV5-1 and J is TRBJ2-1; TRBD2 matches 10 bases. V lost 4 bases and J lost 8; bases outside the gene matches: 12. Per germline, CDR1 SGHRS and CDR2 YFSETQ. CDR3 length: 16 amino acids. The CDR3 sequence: CASSPEGLAGADEQFF. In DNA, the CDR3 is TGCGCCAGCAGCCCGGAAGGCCTAGCGGGAGCCGATGAGCAGTTCTTC.

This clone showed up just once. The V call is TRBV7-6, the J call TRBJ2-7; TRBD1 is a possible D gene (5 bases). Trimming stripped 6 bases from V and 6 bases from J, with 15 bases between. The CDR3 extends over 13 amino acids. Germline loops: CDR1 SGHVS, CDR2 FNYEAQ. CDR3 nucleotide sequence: TGTGCCAGCAGACCGGAAGGTAGGGGCGAGCAGTACTTC. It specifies CASRPEGRGEQYF. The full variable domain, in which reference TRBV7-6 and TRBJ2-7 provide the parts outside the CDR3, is GAGVSQSPRYKVTKRGQDVALRCDPISGHVSLYWYRQALGQGPEFLTYFNYEAQQDKSGLPNDRFSAERPEGSISTLTIQRTEQRDSAMYRCASRPEGRGEQYFGPGTRLTVT.

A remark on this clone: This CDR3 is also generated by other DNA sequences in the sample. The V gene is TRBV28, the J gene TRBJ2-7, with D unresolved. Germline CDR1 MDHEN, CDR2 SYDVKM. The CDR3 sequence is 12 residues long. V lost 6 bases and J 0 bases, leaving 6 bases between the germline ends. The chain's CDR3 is CASSGFSYEQYF. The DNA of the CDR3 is TGTGCCAGCAGCGGCTTCTCCTACGAGCAGTACTTC.

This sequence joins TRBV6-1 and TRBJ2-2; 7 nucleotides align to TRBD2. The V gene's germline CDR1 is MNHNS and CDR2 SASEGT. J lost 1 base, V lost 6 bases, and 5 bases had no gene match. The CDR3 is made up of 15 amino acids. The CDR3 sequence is CASSILAVNTGELFF. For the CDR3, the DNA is TGTGCCAGCAGCATTCTAGCGGTGAACACCGGGGAGCTGTTTTTT.

The CDR3 nucleotides read TGCGCCAGCAGCATACGGACAGGAAACTACGAGCAGTACTTC. Its translation: CASSIRTGNYEQYF. The chain combines TRBV5-1 with TRBJ2-7, with 7 bases identical to TRBD1. The CDR3 runs to 14 residues. Germline-derived CDR1 and CDR2 are SGHRS and YFSETQ. J was trimmed by 3 bases and V by 4 bases; bases with no gene match: 7.

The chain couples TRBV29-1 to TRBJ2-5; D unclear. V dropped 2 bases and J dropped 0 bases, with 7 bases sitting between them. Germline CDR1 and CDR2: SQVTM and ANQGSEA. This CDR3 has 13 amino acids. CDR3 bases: TGCAGCGTTGAATTGCTAGACCAAGAGACCCAGTACTTC. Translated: CSVELLDQETQYF.

CDR3 protein: CAISEARDSSYNEQFF. CDR3 sequence (DNA): TGTGCCATCAGTGAGGCCCGGGACAGCTCCTACAATGAGCAGTTCTTC. J is TRBJ2-1 and V is TRBV10-3; 7 nucleotides align to TRBD1. V was pared by 2 bases and J by 0 bases, with 4 bases of the junction left unmatched. The CDR3 loop spans 16 amino acids. Germline V CDR1 and CDR2: ENHRY, SYGVKD.

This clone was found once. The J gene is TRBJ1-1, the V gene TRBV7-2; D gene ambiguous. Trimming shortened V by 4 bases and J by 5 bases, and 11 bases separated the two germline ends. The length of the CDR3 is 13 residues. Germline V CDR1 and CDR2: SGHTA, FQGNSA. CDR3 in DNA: TGTGCCAGCAGCTCCACCTGGGTGACTGAAGCTTTCTTT. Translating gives CASSSTWVTEAFF. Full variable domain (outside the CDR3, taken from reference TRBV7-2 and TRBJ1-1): GAGVSQSPSNKVTEKGKDVELRCDPISGHTALYWYRQSLGQGLEFLIYFQGNSAPDKSGLPSDRFSAERTGGSVSTLTIQRTQQEDSAVYLCASSSTWVTEAFFGQGTRLTVV.

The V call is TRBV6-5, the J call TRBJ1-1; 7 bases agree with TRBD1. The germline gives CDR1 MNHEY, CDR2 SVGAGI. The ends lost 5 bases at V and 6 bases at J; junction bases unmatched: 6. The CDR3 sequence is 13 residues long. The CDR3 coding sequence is TGTGCCAGCAGTCTAACAGGGGTGGCTGAAGCTTTCTTT. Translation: CASSLTGVAEAFF.

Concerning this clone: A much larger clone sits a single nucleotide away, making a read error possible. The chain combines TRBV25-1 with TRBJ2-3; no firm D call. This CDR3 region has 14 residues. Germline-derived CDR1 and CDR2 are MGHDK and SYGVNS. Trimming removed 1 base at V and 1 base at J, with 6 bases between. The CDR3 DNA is TGTGCCAGCAGTGAATGGAGCGGCACAGATACGCAGTATTTT. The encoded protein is CASSEWSGTDTQYF. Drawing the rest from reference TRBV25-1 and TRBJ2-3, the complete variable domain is EADIYQTPRYLVIGTGKKITLECSQTMGHDKMYWYQQDPGMELHLIHYSYGVNSTEKGDLSSESTVSRIRTEHFPLTLESARPSHTSQYLCASSEWSGTDTQYFGPGTRLTVL.

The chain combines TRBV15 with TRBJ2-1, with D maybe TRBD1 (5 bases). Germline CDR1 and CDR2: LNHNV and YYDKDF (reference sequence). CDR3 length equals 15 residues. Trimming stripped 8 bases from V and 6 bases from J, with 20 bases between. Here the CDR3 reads CATLNPGSLSNEQFF. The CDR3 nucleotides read TGTGCCACCCTTAACCCAGGGTCCCTAAGCAATGAGCAGTTCTTC. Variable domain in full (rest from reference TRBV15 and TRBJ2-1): DAMVIQNPRYQVTQFGKPVTLSCSQTLNHNVMYWYQQKSSQAPKLLFHYYDKDFNNEADTPDNFQSRRPNTSFCFLDIRSPGLGDTAMYLCATLNPGSLSNEQFFGPGTRLTVL.

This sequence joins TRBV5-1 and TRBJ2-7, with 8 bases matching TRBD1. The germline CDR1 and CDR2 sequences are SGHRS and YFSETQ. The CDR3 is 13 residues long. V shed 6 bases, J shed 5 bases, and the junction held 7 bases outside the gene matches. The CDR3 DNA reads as TGCGCCAGCAACCGGGACAGGATCCACGAGCAGTACTTC. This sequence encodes CASNRDRIHEQYF. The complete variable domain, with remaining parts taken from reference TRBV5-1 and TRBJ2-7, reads KAGVTQTPRYLIKTRGQQVTLSCSPISGHRSVSWYQQTPGQGLQFLFEYFSETQRNKGNFPGRFSGRQFSNSRSEMNVSTLELGDSALYLCASNRDRIHEQYFGPGTRLTVT.

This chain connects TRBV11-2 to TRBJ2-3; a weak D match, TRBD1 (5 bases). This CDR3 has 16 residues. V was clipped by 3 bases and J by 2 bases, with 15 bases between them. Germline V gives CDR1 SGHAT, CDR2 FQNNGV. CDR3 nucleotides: TGTGCCAGCAGCTTCGCAACGGACATTTTCACAGATACGCAGTATTTT. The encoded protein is CASSFATDIFTDTQYF.

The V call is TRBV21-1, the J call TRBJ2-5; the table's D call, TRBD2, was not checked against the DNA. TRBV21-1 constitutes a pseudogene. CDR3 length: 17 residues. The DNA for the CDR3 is TGTGCCAGCAGCTCCCTGGTCGGGGCGGGAGGGCGAGAGACCCAGTACTTC. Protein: CASSSLVGAGGRETQYF.

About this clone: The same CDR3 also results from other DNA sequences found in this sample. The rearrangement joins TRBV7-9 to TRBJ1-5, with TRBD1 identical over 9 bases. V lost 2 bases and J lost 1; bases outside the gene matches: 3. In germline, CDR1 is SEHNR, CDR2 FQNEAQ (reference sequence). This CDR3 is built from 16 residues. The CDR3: CASSLIGTGSNQPQHF. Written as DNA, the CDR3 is TGTGCCAGCAGCTTAATAGGGACAGGGAGCAATCAGCCCCAGCATTTT. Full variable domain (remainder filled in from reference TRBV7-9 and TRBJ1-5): DTGVSQNPRHKITKRGQNVTFRCDPISEHNRLYWYRQTLGQGPEFLTYFQNEAQLEKSRLLSDRFSAERPKGSFSTLEIQRTEQGDSAMYLCASSLIGTGSNQPQHFGDGTRLSIL.

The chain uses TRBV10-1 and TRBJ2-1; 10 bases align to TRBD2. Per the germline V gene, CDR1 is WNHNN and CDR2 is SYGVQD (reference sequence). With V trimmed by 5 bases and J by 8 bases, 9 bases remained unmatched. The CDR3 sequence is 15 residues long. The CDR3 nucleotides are TGCGCCAGCAGTTTAGCGGGAGGCCGTCCCGATGAGCAGTTCTTC. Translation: CASSLAGGRPDEQFF.

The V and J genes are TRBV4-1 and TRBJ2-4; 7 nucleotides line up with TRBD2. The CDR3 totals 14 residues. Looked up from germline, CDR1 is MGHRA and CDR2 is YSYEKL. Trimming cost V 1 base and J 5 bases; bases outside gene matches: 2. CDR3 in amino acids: CASSQARGENIQYF. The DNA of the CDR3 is TGCGCCAGCAGCCAAGCCCGGGGGGAAAACATTCAGTACTTC.

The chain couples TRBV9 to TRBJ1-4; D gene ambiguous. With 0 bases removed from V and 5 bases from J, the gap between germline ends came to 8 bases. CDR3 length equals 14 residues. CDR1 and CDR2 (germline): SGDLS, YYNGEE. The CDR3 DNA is TGTGCCAGCAGCGTAGCTGGGAGGAATGAAAAACTGTTTTTT. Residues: CASSVAGRNEKLFF.

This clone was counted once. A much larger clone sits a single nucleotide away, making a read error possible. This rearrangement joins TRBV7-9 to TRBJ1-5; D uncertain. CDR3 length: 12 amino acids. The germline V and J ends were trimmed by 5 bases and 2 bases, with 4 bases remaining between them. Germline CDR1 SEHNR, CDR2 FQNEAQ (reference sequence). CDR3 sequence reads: CASSVGNQPQHF. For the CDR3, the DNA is TGTGCCAGCAGCGTAGGCAATCAGCCCCAGCATTTT. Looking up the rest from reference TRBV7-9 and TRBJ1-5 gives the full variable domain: DTGVSQNPRHKITKRGQNVTFRCDPISEHNRLYWYRQTLGQGPEFLTYFQNEAQLEKSRLLSDRFSAERPKGSFSTLEIQRTEQGDSAMYLCASSVGNQPQHFGDGTRLSIL.

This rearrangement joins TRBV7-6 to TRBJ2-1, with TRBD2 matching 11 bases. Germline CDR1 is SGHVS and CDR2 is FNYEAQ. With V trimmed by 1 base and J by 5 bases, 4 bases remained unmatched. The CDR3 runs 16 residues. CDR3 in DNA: TGTGCCAGCAGCTTAGGACTAGCGGGACACAACAATGAGCAGTTCTTC. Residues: CASSLGLAGHNNEQFF.

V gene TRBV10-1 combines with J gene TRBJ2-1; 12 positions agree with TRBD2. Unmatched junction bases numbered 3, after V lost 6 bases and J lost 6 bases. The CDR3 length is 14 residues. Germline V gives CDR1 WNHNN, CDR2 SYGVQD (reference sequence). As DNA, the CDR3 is TGCGCCAGCAGCCCGGGACTAGCGGGCAATGAGCAGTTCTTC. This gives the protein CASSPGLAGNEQFF.

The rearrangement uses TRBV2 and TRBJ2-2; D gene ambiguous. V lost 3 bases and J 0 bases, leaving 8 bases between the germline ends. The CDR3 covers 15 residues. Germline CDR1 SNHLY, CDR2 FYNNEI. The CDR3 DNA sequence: TGTGCCAGCAGTGACCCAGGAACGAACACCGGGGAGCTGTTTTTT. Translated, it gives CASSDPGTNTGELFF.

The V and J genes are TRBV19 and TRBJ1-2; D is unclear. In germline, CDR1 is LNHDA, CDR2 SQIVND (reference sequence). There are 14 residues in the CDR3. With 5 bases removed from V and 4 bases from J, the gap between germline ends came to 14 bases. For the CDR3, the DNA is TGTGCCAGTAGTCCTGAACACGGGGTCTATGGCTACACCTTC. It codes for CASSPEHGVYGYTF.